The present entry profiles one T cell receptor (beta chain) with its context. These data belong to a study of blood T cell repertoires in COVID-19. As for the study in general: Researchers got acute and convalescent COVID-19 samples from the United States, Italy and Spain.

In the authors' workflow: Reference gene primer amplification yielded estimated nucleated cell counts. The assay was immunoSEQ multiplex PCR, and TCRdb's table has in-frame clones only and misses some. From that table come the V and J calls and clone size; the DNA was used to work out D and trimming. The data show about 260,000 clones, 88% seen once. After removal of 0 bases from V and 0 bases from J, the junction contained 10 bases not matched to a gene. Germline V gene sequence: CDR1 LGHDT, CDR2 YNNKEL (reference sequence). This CDR3 is 19 amino acids long. This sequence joins TRBV3-1 (or the pseudogene TRBV3-2) and TRBJ2-7, with 11 bases identical to TRBD2. The sample consisted of peripheral blood. This receptor was identified in a man in his sixties who had recovered from COVID-19. CDR3 protein: CASSQEIGLAGPISYEQYF. In nucleotides, the CDR3 is TGTGCCAGCAGCCAAGAGATAGGACTAGCGGGCCCAATCTCCTACGAGCAGTACTTC.